This T cell receptor (beta chain) originates from a study of T-cell memory formation after mild COVID-19 listed by TCRdb under 2021. About the study as a whole: TCR sequence clusters from the two donors were found to be largely donor specific. In a couple of donors, T-cell clones that expanded and contracted after mild COVID-19 were tracked by sequencing TCRalpha and TCRbeta repertoires over time. Two young, previously healthy adult volunteers, one female and one male, were included in the cohort. Study-level results and caveats: SARS-CoV-2 specificity was not confirmed for the second-wave clones peaking on day 37. Clones contracting from day 15 to 85 had balanced CD4/CD8 phenotypes, while a second wave expanding from day 15 to 37 was biased towards CD4+. The study included only a couple of mild cases, and larger cohorts that include severe cases with pre-infection samples were judged to be necessary. Contracting CD4+ clones appeared mostly in the CM and EM memory subsets, whereas CD8+ clones were enriched in EMRA. Some responding clones were detected in pre-infection memory, suggesting pre-existing cross-reactive memory T cells joined the SARS-CoV-2 response.

Regarding this clonotype: Its antigen is not yet known. Base qualities were left out, and no much larger clone turns up one base away.

For sequencing, an Illumina NovaSeq 6000 was employed. cDNA libraries for TCRalpha and TCRbeta were prepared by 5'RACE using constant-segment primers, with sample barcodes and unique molecular identifiers added. RNA was extracted from every sample with Trizol reagent. Amplification of the libraries took two PCR steps, and the second step added a second sample barcode plus Illumina TruSeq adapters. Sequencing of libraries was performed on an Illumina NovaSeq with 2 x 150 bp paired-end reads. The study's own analysis went as follows. Reads were demultiplexed and collapsed into UMI-guided consensus sequences with migec v1.2.7. Using mixcr v2.1.11, the UMI consensuses were aligned to TRA and TRB V and J templates and assembled into clonotypes. A clonotype was counted as expanded or contracted only if both edgeR and NoisET called the change significant, with noise models trained on biological replicates. For edgeR calls, the cutoffs were a false discovery rate-adjusted p below 0.01 and a log2 fold-change threshold of 1. As an exploratory analysis of dynamics, max-normalized trajectories of the 1000 most abundant clonotypes were examined by PCA with hierarchical clustering. Separately sequenced CD4+ and CD8+ repertoires were used to assign a CD4 or CD8 phenotype to each responding clone. In-frame beta chains were kept once TCRdb had trimmed the public reads at Q25 with fastp and called clones with MiXCR. Records with the same CDR3 protein are collapsed into one entry carrying the most frequent genes and DNA. TCRdb's processing, not the study's, gives the V and J calls here. Across this sample there are 300,000 to 350,000 distinct CDR3 sequences, with around an eighth seen only once. Around a fifth of the sample is taken by the ten largest.

PBMCs were isolated by Ficoll-Paque density gradient centrifugation. In the germline V gene, CDR1 corresponds to SGHRS and CDR2 to YFSETQ. V lost 4 bases and J lost 3 bases, and the count of bases not matched to a germline gene is 9. The CDR3 starts with the cysteine, ends with the phenylalanine, and has 16 residues. Only the CDR3 part of the read is kept: 48 bases, read in frame from the first base. The rearranged segments are TRBV5-1 and TRBJ1-2; 10 of the junction bases match TRBD1. Sequenced sample: PBMCs or a T cell subset sorted from them (not recorded which). The TCR originated in a man younger than 35 who had mild COVID-19 (a few samples of this study predate the infection). The sample titles of this study are shuffled in the database, so cell type and time point are left out; the donor was told from shared clones. The CDR3 corresponds to CASSPLGQGTDYGYTF. The nucleotide sequence reads as follows: TGCGCCAGCAGCCCGCTGGGACAGGGGACCGACTATGGCTACACCTTC.